The entry below gives a single T cell receptor beta chain sequence along with its context. V lost 5 bases, J lost 6 bases, and 8 bases lay in between. CDR3 length: 11 residues. From germline, CDR1 is SGHTA and CDR2 FQGNSA. The sample comes from a study of cytomegalovirus exposure and HLA in healthy donors. Amplification used 60 Vbeta primers and 13 Jbeta primers. The protocol was immunoSEQ multiplex PCR, while the TCRdb copy is restricted to in-frame clones and leaves out a portion. In the table there are about 70,000 clones, approximately 74% of which are singletons. Sequencing was done on a sample of PBMCs. The chain has TRBV7-2 and TRBJ2-7, with D possibly being TRBD1 (6 bases). The source of this sequence is a man in his forties in good health and CMV-seropositive. The CDR3 spells CASSHRAEQYF. The CDR3 region has the DNA TGTGCCAGCAGCCACAGGGCCGAGCAGTACTTC. The variable domain in full, with the rest retrieved from reference TRBV7-2 and TRBJ2-7, is GAGVSQSPSNKVTEKGKDVELRCDPISGHTALYWYRQSLGQGLEFLIYFQGNSAPDKSGLPSDRFSAERTGGSVSTLTIQRTQQEDSAVYLCASSHRAEQYFGPGTRLTVT.